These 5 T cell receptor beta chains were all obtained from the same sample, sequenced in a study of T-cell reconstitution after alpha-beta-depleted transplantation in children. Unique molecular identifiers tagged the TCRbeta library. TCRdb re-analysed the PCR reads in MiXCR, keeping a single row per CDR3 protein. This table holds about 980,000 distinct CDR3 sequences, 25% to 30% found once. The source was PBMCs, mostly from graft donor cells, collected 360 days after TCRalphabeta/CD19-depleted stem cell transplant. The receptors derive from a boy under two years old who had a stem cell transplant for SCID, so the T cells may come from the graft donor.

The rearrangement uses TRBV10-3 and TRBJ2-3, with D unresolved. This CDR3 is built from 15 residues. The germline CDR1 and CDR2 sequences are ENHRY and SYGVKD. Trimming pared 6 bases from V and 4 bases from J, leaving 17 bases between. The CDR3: CAISPGILWADTQYF. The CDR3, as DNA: TGTGCCATCAGCCCCGGCATTTTGTGGGCAGATACGCAGTATTTT.

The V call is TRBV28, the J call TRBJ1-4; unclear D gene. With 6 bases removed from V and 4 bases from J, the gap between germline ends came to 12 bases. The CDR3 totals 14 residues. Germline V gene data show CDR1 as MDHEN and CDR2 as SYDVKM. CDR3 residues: CASRPGPINEKLFF. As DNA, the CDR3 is TGTGCCAGCAGACCCGGGCCGATTAATGAAAAACTGTTTTTT.

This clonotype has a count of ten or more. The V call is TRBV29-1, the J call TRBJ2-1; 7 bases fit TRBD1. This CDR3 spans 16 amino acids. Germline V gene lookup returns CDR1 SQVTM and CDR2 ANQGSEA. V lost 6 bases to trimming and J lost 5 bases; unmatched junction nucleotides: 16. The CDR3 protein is CSVRLLGQDPNNEQFF. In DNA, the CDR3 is TGCAGCGTGAGGCTCCTTGGACAGGACCCCAACAATGAGCAGTTCTTC.

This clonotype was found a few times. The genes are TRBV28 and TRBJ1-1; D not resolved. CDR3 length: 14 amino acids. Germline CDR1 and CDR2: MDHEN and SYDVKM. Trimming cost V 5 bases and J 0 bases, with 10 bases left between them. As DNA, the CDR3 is TGTGCCAGCAGTCTCGATGGGGTGAACACTGAAGCTTTCTTT. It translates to CASSLDGVNTEAFF.

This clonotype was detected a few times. The CDR3 protein is CASSLAPVTPNGAFF. Written as DNA, the CDR3 is TGTGCCAGCAGCTTAGCCCCTGTGACACCCAACGGGGCTTTCTTT. The chain has TRBV11-2 and TRBJ1-1; D not resolved. This CDR3 contains 15 residues. Trimming removed 1 base at V and 11 bases at J, with 20 bases between. The V gene's germline CDR1 is SGHAT and CDR2 FQNNGV.